A single sample gave rise to the 7 T cell receptor beta chains below, sequenced in a study of human T cells and chemical hapten exposure. Regarding time point: pre-sensitization, week 0. Treatment in this sample: therapeutic diphenylcyclopropenone sensitization with weekly scalp DPC. TCRdb re-derived calls from the RACE reads in MiXCR, one entry per CDR3 protein. The sample shows 180,000 or so distinct CDR3 sequences, around 30% of them seen only once. Here the sequenced sample was whole blood, taken in connection with sensitization to the hapten diphenylcyclopropenone (DPC). Every receptor here comes from a woman under 40 with alopecia areata. Some clones in this sample may be carry-over from other donors' samples.

The rearrangement joins TRBV29-1 to TRBJ2-3; TRBD2 is a possible D gene (6 bases). The V gene lost 8 bases and the J gene lost 2 bases, with 26 bases spanning the gap. The length of the CDR3 is 17 residues. Germline CDR1 and CDR2: SQVTM and ANQGSEA. CDR3 region: CSILRRGGGAITDTQYF. The CDR3 DNA is TGCAGCATTTTAAGGAGGGGAGGAGGGGCCATCACAGATACGCAGTATTTT.

The count of this clonotype is one. This rearrangement joins TRBV7-9 to TRBJ1-6; no clear D. V dropped 5 bases and J dropped 8 bases, with 10 bases sitting between them. The CDR3 consists of 13 residues. CDR1 and CDR2 from the germline V gene are SEHNR and FQNEAQ (reference sequence). The CDR3 sequence: CASSPAKDSPLHF. Written as DNA, the CDR3 is TGTGCCAGCAGCCCAGCCAAAGATTCACCCCTCCACTTT.

The chain is built from TRBV29-1 and TRBJ1-1, with D tentatively TRBD1 (5 bases). The CDR3 contains 13 residues. Germline lookup yields CDR1 SQVTM and CDR2 ANQGSEA. The V and J ends lost 6 bases and 3 bases respectively, with 14 bases between them. The CDR3 sequence: CSVGEGRHTEAFF. The CDR3 nucleotides are TGCAGCGTGGGAGAGGGGCGACACACTGAAGCTTTCTTT.

The chain uses TRBV29-1 and TRBJ2-1, with D perhaps assigned TRBD1 or TRBD2 (6 bases each). The CDR3 covers 14 residues. The ends were cut back, 4 bases at V and 0 bases at J, with 10 bases in the middle. CDR1 is SQVTM, CDR2 ANQGSEA, per germline. This CDR3 is CSVGRGVSYNEQFF. CDR3 nucleotide sequence: TGCAGCGTTGGGAGGGGGGTCTCCTACAATGAGCAGTTCTTC.

This clonotype was seen just once. The rearrangement links TRBV6-5 to TRBJ1-2, with 8 positions matching TRBD1. There are 14 residues in the CDR3. After removal of 8 bases from V and 7 bases from J, the junction contained 12 bases not matched to a gene. Germline V gene lookup returns CDR1 MNHEY and CDR2 SVGAGI. In nucleotides, the CDR3 is TGTGCCAGCGGGCCAGGGGGCTCTGGTGGTGGCTACACCTTC. It encodes CASGPGGSGGGYTF.

The chain couples TRBV28 to TRBJ2-1; TRBD2 might be the D (6 bases). The CDR3 loop spans 12 amino acids. Trimming cost V 1 base and J 12 bases, with 10 bases left between them. CDR1 and CDR2 from the germline V gene are MDHEN and SYDVKM. CDR3 DNA sequence: TGTGCCAGCAGTTTATCACGGGAGAGGCAGTTCTTC. This translates into CASSLSRERQFF.

In its sample, this clonotype was seen a few times. The chain combines TRBV20-1 with TRBJ1-1; 8 bases are shared with TRBD1. Germline CDR1 and CDR2: DFQATT and SNEGSKA (reference sequence). J was trimmed by 1 base and V by 4 bases; bases with no gene match: 2. This CDR3 comprises 13 residues. The CDR3 region is CSATQGENTEAFF. In DNA form, the CDR3 reads TGCAGTGCTACACAGGGGGAGAACACTGAAGCTTTCTTT.